A single T cell receptor beta chain is shown here with its context. The sample originates from a study of blood T cell repertoires in COVID-19. Study background: Acute-phase and convalescent COVID-19 samples originated in the United States, Italy and Spain.

In the study's own analysis: Amplification with reference gene primers provided the estimates of nucleated cell counts. Produced via immunoSEQ multiplex PCR; TCRdb's table is partial and in-frame only. The V and J calls and clone size come from that table; D and trimming were worked out from the DNA. The sample contains 150,000 to 200,000 clones, about 80% of which appear only once. Individuals drawn from about two dozen US areas were roughly 18 to 100 years old. For recovered donors of Cohort 3, there were two negative PCRs, clearance, or symptom resolution. CDR3 length equals 11 residues. Germline V gene sequence: CDR1 SGHKS, CDR2 YYEKEE (reference sequence). The germline V and J ends were trimmed by 0 bases and 8 bases, with 3 bases remaining between them.

This TCR derives from a man between 35 and 55 years old who had recovered from COVID-19. The specimen sequenced was PBMCs or T cells enriched from blood (not recorded which). This chain links TRBV5-5 with TRBJ2-1; D ambiguous. The CDR3 DNA reads TGTGCCAGCAGCTTGGTCGATGAGCAGTTCTTC. Amino acids: CASSLVDEQFF.